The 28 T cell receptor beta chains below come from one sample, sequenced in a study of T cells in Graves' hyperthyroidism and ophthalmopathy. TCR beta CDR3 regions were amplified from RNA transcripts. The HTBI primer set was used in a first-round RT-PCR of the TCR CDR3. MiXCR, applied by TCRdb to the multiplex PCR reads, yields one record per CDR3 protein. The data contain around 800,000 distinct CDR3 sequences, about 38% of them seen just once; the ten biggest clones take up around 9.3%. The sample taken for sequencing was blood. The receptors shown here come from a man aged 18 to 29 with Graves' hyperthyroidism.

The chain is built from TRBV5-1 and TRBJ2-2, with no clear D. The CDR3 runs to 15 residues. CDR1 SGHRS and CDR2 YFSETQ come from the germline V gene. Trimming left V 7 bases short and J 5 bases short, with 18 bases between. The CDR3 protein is CASLDSGASTGELFF. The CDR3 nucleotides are TGCGCCAGCCTAGACTCGGGCGCGAGTACCGGGGAGCTGTTTTTT. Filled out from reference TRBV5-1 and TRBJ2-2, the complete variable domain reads KAGVTQTPRYLIKTRGQQVTLSCSPISGHRSVSWYQQTPGQGLQFLFEYFSETQRNKGNFPGRFSGRQFSNSRSEMNVSTLELGDSALYLCASLDSGASTGELFFGEGSRLTVL.

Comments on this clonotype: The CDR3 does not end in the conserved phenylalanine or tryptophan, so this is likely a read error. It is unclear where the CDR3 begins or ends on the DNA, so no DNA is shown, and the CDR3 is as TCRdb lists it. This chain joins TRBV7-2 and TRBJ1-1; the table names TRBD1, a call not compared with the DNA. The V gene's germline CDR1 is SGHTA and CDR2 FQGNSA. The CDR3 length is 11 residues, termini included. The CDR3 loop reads CASSLVVPGVS.

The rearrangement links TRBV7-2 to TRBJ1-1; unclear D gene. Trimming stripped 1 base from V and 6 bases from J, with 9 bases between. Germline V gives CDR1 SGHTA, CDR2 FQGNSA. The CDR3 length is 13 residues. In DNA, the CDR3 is TGTGCCAGCAGCTTAGTCCGCATCTCTGAAGCTTTCTTT. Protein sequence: CASSLVRISEAFF.

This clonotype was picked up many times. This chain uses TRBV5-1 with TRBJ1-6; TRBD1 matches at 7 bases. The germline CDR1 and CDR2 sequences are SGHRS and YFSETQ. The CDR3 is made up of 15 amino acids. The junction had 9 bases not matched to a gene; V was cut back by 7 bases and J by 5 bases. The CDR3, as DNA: TGCGCCAGCCGGGTAACGACAGGGAATAATTCACCCCTCCACTTT. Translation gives CASRVTTGNNSPLHF. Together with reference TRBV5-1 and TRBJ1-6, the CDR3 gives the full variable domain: KAGVTQTPRYLIKTRGQQVTLSCSPISGHRSVSWYQQTPGQGLQFLFEYFSETQRNKGNFPGRFSGRQFSNSRSEMNVSTLELGDSALYLCASRVTTGNNSPLHFGNGTRLTVT.

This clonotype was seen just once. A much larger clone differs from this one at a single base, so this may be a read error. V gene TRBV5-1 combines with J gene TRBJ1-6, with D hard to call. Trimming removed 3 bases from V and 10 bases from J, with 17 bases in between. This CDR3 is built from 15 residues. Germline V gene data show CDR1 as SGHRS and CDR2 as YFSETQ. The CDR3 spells CASSSQSGFRSPLHF. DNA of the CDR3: TGCGCCAGCAGCTCACAGTCGGGATTCCGGTCACCCCTCCACTTT.

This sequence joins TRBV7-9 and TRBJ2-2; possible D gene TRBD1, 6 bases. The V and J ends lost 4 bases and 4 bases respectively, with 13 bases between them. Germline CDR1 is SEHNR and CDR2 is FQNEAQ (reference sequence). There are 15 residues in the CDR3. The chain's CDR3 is CASSSAGAPTGELFF. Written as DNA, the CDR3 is TGTGCCAGCAGCTCCGCAGGGGCGCCCACCGGGGAGCTGTTTTTT. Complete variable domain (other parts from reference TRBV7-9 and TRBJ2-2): DTGVSQNPRHKITKRGQNVTFRCDPISEHNRLYWYRQTLGQGPEFLTYFQNEAQLEKSRLLSDRFSAERPKGSFSTLEIQRTEQGDSAMYLCASSSAGAPTGELFFGEGSRLTVL.

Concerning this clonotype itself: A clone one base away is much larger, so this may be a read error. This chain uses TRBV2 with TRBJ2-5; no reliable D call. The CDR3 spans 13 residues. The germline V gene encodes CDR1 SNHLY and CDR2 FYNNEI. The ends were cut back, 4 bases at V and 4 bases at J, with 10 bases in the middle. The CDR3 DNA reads TGTGCCAGCAGTGTTGGTATGCTAGAGACCCAGTACTTC. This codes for CASSVGMLETQYF.

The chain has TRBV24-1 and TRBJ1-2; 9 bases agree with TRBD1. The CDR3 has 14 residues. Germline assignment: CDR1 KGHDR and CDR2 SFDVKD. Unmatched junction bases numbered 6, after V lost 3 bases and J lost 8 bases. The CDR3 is CATSDPGQGWGYTF. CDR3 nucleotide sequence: TGTGCCACCAGTGATCCGGGACAGGGTTGGGGCTACACCTTC.

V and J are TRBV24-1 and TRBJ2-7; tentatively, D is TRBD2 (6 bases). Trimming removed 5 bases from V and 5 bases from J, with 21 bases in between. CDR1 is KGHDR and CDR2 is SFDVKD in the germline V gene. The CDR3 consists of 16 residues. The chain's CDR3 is CATSVPFSGGKNEQYF. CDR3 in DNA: TGTGCCACCAGTGTTCCCTTCTCCGGCGGGAAGAACGAGCAGTACTTC.

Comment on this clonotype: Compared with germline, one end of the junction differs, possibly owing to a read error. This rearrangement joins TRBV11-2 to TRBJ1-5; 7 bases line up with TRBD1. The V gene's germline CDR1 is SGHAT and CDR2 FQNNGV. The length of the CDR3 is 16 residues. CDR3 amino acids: CASSHPDRDSNQPRHF. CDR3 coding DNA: TGCGCCAGCAGCCATCCTGACAGGGATAGCAATCAGCCCCGGCATTTT. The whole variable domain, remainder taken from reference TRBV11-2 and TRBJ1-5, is EAGVAQSPRYKIIEKRQSVAFWCNPISGHATLYWYQQILGQGPKLLIQFQNNGVVDDSQLPKDRFSAERLKGVDSTLKIQPAKLEDSAVYLCASSHPDRDSNQPRHFGDGTRLSIL.

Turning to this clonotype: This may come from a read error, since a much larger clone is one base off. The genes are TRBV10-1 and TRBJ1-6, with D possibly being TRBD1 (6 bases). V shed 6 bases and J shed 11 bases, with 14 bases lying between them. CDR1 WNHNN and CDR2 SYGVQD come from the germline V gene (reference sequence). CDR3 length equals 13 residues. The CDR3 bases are TGCGCCAGCAGCCGGGACACCAATCCACCCCTCCACTTT. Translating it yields CASSRDTNPPLHF.

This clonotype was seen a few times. CDR3 region: CASRRGENTEAFF. Here the CDR3 DNA reads TGTGCCAGCAGAAGGGGCGAGAACACTGAAGCTTTCTTT. The genes are TRBV28 and TRBJ1-1, with a weak D call TRBD1 (5 bases). Trimming cost V 6 bases and J 1 base, with 9 bases left between them. The CDR3 has 13 amino acids. The germline V gene has CDR1 MDHEN and CDR2 SYDVKM.

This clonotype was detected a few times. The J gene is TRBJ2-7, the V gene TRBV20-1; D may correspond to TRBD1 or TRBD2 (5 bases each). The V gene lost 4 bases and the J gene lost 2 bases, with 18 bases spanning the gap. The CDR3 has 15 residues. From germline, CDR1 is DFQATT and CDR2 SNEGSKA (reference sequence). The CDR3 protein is CSANPGGIKAYEQYF. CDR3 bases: TGCAGTGCTAACCCTGGGGGTATCAAAGCCTACGAGCAGTACTTC.

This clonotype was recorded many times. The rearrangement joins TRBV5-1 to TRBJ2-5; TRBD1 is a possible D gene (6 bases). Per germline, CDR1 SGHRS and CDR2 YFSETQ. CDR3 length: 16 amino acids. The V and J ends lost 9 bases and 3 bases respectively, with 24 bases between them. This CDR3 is CATKLKPGQGEETQYF. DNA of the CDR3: TGCGCCACAAAGCTTAAGCCGGGACAAGGAGAAGAGACCCAGTACTTC.

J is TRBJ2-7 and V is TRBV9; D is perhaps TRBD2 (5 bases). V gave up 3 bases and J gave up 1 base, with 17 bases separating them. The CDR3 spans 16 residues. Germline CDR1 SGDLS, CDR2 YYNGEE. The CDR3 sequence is CASSASTGISSYEQYF. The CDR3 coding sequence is TGTGCCAGCAGCGCCTCTACCGGGATATCGTCCTACGAGCAGTACTTC. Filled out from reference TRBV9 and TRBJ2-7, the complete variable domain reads DSGVTQTPKHLITATGQRVTLRCSPRSGDLSVYWYQQSLDQGLQFLIQYYNGEERAKGNILERFSAQQFPDLHSELNLSSLELGDSALYFCASSASTGISSYEQYFGPGTRLTVT.

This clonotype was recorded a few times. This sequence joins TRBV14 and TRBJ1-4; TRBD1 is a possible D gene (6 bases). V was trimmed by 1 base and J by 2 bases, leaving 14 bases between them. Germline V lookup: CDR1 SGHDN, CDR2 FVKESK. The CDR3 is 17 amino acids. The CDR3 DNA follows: TGTGCCAGCAGCCAAGCACTGGGGGCGCATACTAATGAAAAACTGTTTTTT. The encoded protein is CASSQALGAHTNEKLFF.

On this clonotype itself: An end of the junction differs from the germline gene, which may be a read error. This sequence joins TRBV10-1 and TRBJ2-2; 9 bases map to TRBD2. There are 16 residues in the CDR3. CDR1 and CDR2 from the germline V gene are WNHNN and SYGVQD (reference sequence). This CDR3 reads CASSESRAGGTGELFF. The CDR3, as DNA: TGCGCCAGCAGTGAGTCAAGAGCGGGGGGTACCGGGGAGCTTTTTTTT.

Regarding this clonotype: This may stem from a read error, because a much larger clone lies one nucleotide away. The chain's CDR3 is CAGQETQYF. In nucleotides, the CDR3 is TGTGCCGGCCAAGAGACCCAGTACTTC. The genes are TRBV19 and TRBJ2-5, with D unresolved. CDR1 and CDR2 (germline): LNHDA, SQIVND (reference sequence). Trimming removed 11 bases at V and 1 base at J, with 2 bases between. There are 9 residues in the CDR3.

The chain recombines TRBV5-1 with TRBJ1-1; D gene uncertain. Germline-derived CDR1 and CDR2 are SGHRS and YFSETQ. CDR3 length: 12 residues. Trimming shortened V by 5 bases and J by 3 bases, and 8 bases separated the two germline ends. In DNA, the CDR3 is TGCGCCAGCAGGTATGAGTACACTGAAGCTTTCTTT. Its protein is CASRYEYTEAFF.

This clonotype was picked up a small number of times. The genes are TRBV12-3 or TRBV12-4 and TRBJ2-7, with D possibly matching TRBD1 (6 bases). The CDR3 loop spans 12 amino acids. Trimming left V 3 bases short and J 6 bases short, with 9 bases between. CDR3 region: CASSFGTTEQYF. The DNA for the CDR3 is TGTGCCAGCAGTTTCGGGACAACCGAGCAGTACTTC.

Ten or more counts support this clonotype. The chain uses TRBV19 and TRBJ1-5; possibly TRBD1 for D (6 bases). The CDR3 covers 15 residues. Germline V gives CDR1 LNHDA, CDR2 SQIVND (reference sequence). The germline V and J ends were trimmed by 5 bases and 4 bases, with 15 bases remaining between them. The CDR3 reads CASSEFGQSNQPQHF. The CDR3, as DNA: TGTGCCAGTAGTGAGTTTGGACAGTCGAATCAGCCCCAGCATTTT.

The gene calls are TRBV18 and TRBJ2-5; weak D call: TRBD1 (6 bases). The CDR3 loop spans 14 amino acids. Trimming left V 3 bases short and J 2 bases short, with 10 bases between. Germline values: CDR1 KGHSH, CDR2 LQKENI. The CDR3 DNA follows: TGTGCCAGCTCACCGACGGACAGACAAGAGACCCAGTACTTC. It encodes CASSPTDRQETQYF.

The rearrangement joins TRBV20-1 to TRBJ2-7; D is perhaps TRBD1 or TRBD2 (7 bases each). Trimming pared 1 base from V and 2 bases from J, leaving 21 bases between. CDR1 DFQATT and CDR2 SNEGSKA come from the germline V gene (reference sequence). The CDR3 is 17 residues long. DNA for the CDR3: TGCAGTGCTAGAGGCTCAGGGGGGGGAAAGGTTACCTACGAGCAGTACTTC. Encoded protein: CSARGSGGGKVTYEQYF.

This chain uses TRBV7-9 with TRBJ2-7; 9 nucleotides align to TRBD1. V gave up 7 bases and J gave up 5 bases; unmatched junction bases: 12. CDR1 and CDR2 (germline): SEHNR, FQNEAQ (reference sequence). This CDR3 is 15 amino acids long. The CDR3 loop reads CASTLYRTGEDEQYF. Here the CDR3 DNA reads TGTGCCAGCACCCTATATCGGACAGGGGAGGACGAGCAGTACTTC.

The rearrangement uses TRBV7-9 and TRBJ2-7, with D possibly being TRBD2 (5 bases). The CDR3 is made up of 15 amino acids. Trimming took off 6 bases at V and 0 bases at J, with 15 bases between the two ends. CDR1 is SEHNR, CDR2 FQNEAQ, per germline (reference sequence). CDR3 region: CASSYGEGRSYEQYF. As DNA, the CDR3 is TGTGCCAGCAGTTACGGTGAGGGCCGCTCCTACGAGCAGTACTTC. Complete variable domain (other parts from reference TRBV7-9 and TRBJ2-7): DTGVSQNPRHKITKRGQNVTFRCDPISEHNRLYWYRQTLGQGPEFLTYFQNEAQLEKSRLLSDRFSAERPKGSFSTLEIQRTEQGDSAMYLCASSYGEGRSYEQYFGPGTRLTVT.

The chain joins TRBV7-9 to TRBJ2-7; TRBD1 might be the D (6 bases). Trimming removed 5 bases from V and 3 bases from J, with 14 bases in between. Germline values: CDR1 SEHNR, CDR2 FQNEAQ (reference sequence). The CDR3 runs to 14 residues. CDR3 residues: CASSGMDSLYEQYF. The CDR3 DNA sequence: TGTGCCAGCAGCGGGATGGACAGCCTCTACGAGCAGTACTTC.

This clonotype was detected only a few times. CDR3: CASSAGTATGELFF. In DNA form, the CDR3 reads TGTGCCAGCAGTGCAGGGACAGCTACCGGGGAGCTGTTTTTT. The V call is TRBV6-4, the J call TRBJ2-2; 7 nucleotides align to TRBD1. The CDR3 covers 14 residues. Germline CDR1 and CDR2: MRHNA and SNTAGT. The junction had 4 bases not matched to a gene; V was cut back by 4 bases and J by 5 bases.

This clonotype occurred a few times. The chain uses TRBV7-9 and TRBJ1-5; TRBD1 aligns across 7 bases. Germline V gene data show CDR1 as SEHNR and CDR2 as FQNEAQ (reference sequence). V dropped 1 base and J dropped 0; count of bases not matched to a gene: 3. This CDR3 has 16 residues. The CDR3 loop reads CASSLGDRYSNQPQHF. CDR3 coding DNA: TGTGCCAGCAGCTTAGGGGACAGATATAGCAATCAGCCCCAGCATTTT.